This TCR beta chain appears in the sequencing data of a study of T cells in Graves' hyperthyroidism and ophthalmopathy. Researchers amplified the TCR beta CDR3 regions from RNA transcripts. A first-round RT-PCR of the TCR CDR3 used the HTBI primer set. Using its own MiXCR run on the multiplex PCR reads, TCRdb lists one record per CDR3 protein. The sample has 350,000 to 400,000 distinct CDR3 sequences; 14% to 15% are singletons. Across 18 months, stable Graves' hyperthyroidism was marked by no progression to ophthalmopathy. In patients aged 18 to 65, hyperthyroidism was newly diagnosed, with duration under 2 months. Material for sequencing was blood. The clonotype originates from a woman aged 30 to 39 with Graves' hyperthyroidism.

CDR3 in amino acids: CASSLAPTTGYNEQFF. CDR3 sequence (DNA): TGTGCCAGCAGCTTGGCCCCTACGACAGGGTACAATGAGCAGTTCTTC. V usage is TRBV5-6 and J usage is TRBJ2-1; 7 nucleotides agree with TRBD1. The J segment lost 4 bases and the V segment lost 0 bases, leaving 7 bases of the junction unmatched. This CDR3 comprises 16 residues. Germline CDR1 and CDR2: SGHDT and YYEEEE. The whole variable domain, remainder taken from reference TRBV5-6 and TRBJ2-1, is DAGVTQSPTHLIKTRGQQVTLRCSPKSGHDTVSWYQQALGQGPQFIFQYYEEEERQRGNFPDRFSGHQFPNYSSELNVNALLLGDSALYLCASSLAPTTGYNEQFFGPGTRLTVL.